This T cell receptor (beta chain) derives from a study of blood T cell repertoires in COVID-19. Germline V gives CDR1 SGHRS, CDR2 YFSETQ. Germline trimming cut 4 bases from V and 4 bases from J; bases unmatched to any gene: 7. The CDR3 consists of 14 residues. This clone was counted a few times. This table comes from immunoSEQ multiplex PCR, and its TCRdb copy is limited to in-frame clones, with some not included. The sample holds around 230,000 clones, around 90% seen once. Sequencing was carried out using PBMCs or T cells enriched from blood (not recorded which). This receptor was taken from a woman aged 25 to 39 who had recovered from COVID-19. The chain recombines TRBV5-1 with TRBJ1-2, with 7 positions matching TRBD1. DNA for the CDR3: TGCGCCAGCAGCACGGACAGGAACTCCTATGGCTACACCTTC. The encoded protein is CASSTDRNSYGYTF.